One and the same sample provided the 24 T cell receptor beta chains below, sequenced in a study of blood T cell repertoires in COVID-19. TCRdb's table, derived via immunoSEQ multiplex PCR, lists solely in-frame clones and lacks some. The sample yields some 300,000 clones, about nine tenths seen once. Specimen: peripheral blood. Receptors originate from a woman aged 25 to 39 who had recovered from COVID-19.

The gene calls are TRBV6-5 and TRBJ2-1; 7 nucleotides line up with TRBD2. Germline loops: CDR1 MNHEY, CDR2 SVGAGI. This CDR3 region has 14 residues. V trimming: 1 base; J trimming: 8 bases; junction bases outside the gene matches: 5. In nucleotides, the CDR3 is TGTGCCAGCAGTTACTTCAGCGGGGTCGATGAGCAGTTCTTC. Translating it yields CASSYFSGVDEQFF.

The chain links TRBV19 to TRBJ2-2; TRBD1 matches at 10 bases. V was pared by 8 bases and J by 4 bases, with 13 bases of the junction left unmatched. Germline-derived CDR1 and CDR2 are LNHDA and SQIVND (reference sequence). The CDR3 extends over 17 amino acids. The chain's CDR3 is CASPSPRDRGITGELFF. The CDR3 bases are TGTGCCAGTCCCTCACCCCGGGACAGGGGAATCACCGGGGAGCTGTTTTTT.

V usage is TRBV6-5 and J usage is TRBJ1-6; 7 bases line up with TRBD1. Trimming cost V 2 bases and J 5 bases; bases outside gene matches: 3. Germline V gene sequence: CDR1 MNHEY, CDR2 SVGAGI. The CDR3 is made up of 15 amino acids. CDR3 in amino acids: CASSYTTGDNSPLHF. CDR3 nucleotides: TGTGCCAGCAGTTACACCACAGGGGATAATTCACCCCTCCACTTT.

Written as DNA, the CDR3 is TGTGCCAGCAGTCAACAGCAAGGCCAGCCCCAGCATTTT. Its protein product is CASSQQQGQPQHF. The V gene is TRBV7-2, the J gene TRBJ1-5; D uncertain. Trimming removed 6 bases from V and 7 bases from J, with 13 bases in between. This CDR3 spans 13 amino acids. Germline CDR1 is SGHTA and CDR2 is FQGNSA.

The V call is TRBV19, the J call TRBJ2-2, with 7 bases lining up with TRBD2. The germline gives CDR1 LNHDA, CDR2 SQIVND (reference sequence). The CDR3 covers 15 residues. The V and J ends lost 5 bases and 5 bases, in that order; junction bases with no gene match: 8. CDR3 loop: CASSHGGFFTGELFF. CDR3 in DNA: TGTGCCAGTAGTCACGGGGGGTTTTTTACCGGGGAGCTGTTTTTT. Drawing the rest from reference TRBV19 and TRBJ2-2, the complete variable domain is DGGITQSPKYLFRKEGQNVTLSCEQNLNHDAMYWYRQDPGQGLRLIYYSQIVNDFQKGDIAEGYSVSREKKESFPLTVTSAQKNPTAFYLCASSHGGFFTGELFFGEGSRLTVL.

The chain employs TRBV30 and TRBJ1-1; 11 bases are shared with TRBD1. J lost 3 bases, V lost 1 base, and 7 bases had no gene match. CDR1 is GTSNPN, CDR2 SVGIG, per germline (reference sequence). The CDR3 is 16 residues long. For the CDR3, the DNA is TGTGCCTGGAGTGGGGGACAGGGGGGCGTAGACACTGAAGCTTTCTTT. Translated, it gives CAWSGGQGGVDTEAFF.

The CDR3 protein is CASSTRRGGRETQYF. CDR3 in DNA: TGTGCCAGCAGTACTCGGCGGGGGGGCCGGGAGACCCAGTACTTC. The genes are TRBV6-6 and TRBJ2-5, with 9 bases matching TRBD2. The CDR3 is 15 amino acids. V lost 5 bases to trimming and J lost 5 bases; unmatched junction nucleotides: 9. From germline, CDR1 is MNHNY and CDR2 SVGAGI (reference sequence).

In DNA, the CDR3 is TGTGCCAGCAGTCGACCTATTTGGGCTGGAGGAAACACCATATATTTT. This translates into CASSRPIWAGGNTIYF. The V gene is TRBV28, the J gene TRBJ1-3, with D hard to call. Germline-derived CDR1 and CDR2 are MDHEN and SYDVKM. This CDR3 has 16 amino acids. Trimming stripped 5 bases from V and 4 bases from J, with 18 bases between.

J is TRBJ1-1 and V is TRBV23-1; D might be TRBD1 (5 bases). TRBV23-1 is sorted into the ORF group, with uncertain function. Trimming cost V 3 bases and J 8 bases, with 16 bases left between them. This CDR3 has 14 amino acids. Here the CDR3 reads CASSQRGWGEEAFF. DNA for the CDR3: TGCGCCAGCAGTCAGAGGGGATGGGGGGAAGAAGCTTTCTTT.

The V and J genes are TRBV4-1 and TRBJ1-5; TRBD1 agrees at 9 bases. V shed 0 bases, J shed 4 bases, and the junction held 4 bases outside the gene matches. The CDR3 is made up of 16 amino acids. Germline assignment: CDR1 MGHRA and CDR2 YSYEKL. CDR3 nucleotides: TGCGCCAGCAGCCAAGATTGGGACAGGGCTAATCAGCCCCAGCATTTT. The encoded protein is CASSQDWDRANQPQHF.

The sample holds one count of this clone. CDR3 residues: CASSITGAGYNEQFF. The CDR3, as DNA: TGTGCCAGCAGCATCACAGGGGCCGGGTACAATGAGCAGTTCTTC. The chain combines TRBV5-4 with TRBJ2-1; 7 bases fit TRBD1. The V segment lost 4 bases and the J segment 4 bases; nucleotides outside the gene matches: 8. Germline CDR1 reads SGHNT; CDR2 reads YYREEE (reference sequence). This CDR3 is 15 amino acids long.

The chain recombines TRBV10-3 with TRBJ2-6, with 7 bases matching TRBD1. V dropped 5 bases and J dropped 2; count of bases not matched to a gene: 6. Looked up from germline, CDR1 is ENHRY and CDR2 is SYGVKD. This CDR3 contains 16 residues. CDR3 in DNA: TGTGCCATCAGTACAAAGACAGGGCCTGGGGCCAACGTCCTGACTTTC. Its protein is CAISTKTGPGANVLTF.

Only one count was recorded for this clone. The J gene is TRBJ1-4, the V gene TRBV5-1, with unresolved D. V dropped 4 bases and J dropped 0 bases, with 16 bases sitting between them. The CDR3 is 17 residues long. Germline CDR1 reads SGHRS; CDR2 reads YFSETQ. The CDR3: CASSRGSATSTNEKLFF. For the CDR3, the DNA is TGCGCCAGCAGCCGGGGATCGGCTACTTCAACTAATGAAAAACTGTTTTTT. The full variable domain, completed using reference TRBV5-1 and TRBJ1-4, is KAGVTQTPRYLIKTRGQQVTLSCSPISGHRSVSWYQQTPGQGLQFLFEYFSETQRNKGNFPGRFSGRQFSNSRSEMNVSTLELGDSALYLCASSRGSATSTNEKLFFGSGTQLSVL.

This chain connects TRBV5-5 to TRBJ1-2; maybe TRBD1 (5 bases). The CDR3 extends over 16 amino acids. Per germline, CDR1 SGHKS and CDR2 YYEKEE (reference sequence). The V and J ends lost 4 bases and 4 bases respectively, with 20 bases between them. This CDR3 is CASSMISGGSAYGYTF. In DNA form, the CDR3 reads TGTGCCAGCAGCATGATTTCGGGGGGGTCGGCCTATGGCTACACCTTC.

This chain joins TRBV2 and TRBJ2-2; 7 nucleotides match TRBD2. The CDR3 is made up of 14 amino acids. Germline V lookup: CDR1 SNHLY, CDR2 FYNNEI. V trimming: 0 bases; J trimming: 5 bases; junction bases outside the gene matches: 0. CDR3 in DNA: TGTGCCAGCAGTGAAGCGGGGGGGACCGGGGAGCTGTTTTTT. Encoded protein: CASSEAGGTGELFF.

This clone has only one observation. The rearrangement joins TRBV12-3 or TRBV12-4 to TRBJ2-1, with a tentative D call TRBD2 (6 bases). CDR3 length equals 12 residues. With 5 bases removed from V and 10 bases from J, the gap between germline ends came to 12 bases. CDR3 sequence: CASSPLRDEQFF. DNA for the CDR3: TGTGCCAGCAGTCCCCTGCGGGACGAGCAGTTCTTC.

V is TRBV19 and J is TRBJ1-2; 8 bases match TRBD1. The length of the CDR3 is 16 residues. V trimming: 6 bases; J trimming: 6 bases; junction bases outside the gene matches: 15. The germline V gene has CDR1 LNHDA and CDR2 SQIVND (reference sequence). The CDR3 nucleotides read TGTGCCAGTAGGGGAATATCGGGACAGGCGAATGATGGCTACACCTTC. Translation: CASRGISGQANDGYTF.

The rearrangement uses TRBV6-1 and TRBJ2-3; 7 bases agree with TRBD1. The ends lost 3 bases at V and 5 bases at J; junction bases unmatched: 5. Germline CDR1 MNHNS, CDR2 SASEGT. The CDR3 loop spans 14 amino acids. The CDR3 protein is CASSDRQGLDTQYF. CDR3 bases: TGTGCCAGCAGTGATCGACAGGGTTTAGATACGCAGTATTTT.

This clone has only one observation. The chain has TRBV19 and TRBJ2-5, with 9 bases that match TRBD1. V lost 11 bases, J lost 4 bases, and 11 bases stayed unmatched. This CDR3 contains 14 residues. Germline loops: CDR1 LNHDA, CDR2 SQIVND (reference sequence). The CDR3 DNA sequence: TGTGCCTGCAGTGGGACAGGGTATTCAGAGACCCAGTACTTC. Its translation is CACSGTGYSETQYF.

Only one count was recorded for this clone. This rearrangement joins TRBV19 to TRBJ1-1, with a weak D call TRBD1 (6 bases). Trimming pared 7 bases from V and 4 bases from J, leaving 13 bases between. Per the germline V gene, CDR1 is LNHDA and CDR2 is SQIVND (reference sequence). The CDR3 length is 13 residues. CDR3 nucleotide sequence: TGTGCCAGTACTGGCAGGGGAATCACTGAAGCTTTCTTT. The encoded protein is CASTGRGITEAFF.

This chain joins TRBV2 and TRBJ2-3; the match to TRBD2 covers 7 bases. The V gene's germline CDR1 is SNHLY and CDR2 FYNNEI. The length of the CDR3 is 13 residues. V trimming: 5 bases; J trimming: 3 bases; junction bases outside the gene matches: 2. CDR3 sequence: CASSLGGTDTQYF. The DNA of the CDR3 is TGTGCCAGCAGTTTGGGAGGGACAGATACGCAGTATTTT.

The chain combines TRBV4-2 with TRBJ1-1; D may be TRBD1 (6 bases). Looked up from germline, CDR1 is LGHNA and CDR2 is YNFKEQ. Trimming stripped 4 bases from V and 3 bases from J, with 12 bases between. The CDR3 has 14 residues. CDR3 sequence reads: CASSPGTIDTEAFF. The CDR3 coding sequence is TGTGCCAGCAGCCCCGGGACAATCGACACTGAAGCTTTCTTT.

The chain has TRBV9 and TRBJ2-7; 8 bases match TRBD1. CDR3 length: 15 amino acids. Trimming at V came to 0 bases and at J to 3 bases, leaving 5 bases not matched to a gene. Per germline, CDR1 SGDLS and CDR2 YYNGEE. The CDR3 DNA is TGTGCCAGCAGCGTAGGGACAGGGCCCCTCTACGAGCAGTACTTC. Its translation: CASSVGTGPLYEQYF.

In DNA, the CDR3 is TGTGCCAGCTCACCAGCAAGACAGGACTATGGCTACACCTTC. It codes for CASSPARQDYGYTF. The V gene is TRBV18, the J gene TRBJ1-2; TRBD1 is a possible D gene (6 bases). The V end lost 2 bases, the J end lost 3 bases, and 10 bases lay between the germline ends. Per germline, CDR1 KGHSH and CDR2 LQKENI. The CDR3 loop spans 14 amino acids.